These 9 T cell receptor beta chains originate from one sample sequenced in a study of radiation and T cells in renal cell carcinoma. The time point: blood 4 weeks post-SBRT, at nephrectomy. Treatment defined: 15 Gy SBRT to primary tumor, nephrectomy 4 weeks later. The data were produced by immunoSEQ multiplex PCR, yet TCRdb's version contains in-frame clones alone and is incomplete. The repertoire holds around 78,000 clones, with 80% to 90% as singletons. Sequencing was performed on blood, taken from a patient whose treatment included radiotherapy and nephrectomy. The receptors shown here come from a woman in her 70s with renal cell carcinoma.

The chain links TRBV7-2 to TRBJ2-5; 9 bases agree with TRBD2. CDR3 size: 15 residues. J gave up 1 base and V 4 bases, and 4 bases lay outside the gene matches. Germline lookup yields CDR1 SGHTA and CDR2 FQGNSA. CDR3 protein: CASSSWRGGQETQYF. CDR3 DNA: TGTGCCAGCAGCTCCTGGCGGGGGGGCCAAGAGACCCAGTACTTC.

This CDR3 reads CASSLSPRSRDGYTF. The CDR3 region has the DNA TGTGCCAGCAGTTTAAGCCCCCGCAGTCGGGATGGCTACACCTTC. This sequence joins TRBV27 and TRBJ1-2; D is uncertain. Germline values: CDR1 MNHEY, CDR2 SMNVEV (reference sequence). This CDR3 contains 15 residues. V was trimmed by 2 bases and J by 6 bases, leaving 16 bases between them.

The chain couples TRBV7-2 to TRBJ1-2; D not resolved. CDR1 is SGHTA, CDR2 FQGNSA, per germline. This CDR3 is built from 13 residues. V gave up 3 bases and J gave up 6 bases, with 11 bases separating them. The DNA of the CDR3 is TGTGCCAGCAGCTTGGGCTCAAATGATGGCTACACCTTC. Translated: CASSLGSNDGYTF.

The chain combines TRBV14 with TRBJ2-5, with 11 bases identical to TRBD2. The CDR3 consists of 17 residues. Germline lookup yields CDR1 SGHDN and CDR2 FVKESK. The ends lost 4 bases at V and 5 bases at J; junction bases unmatched: 12. Here the CDR3 DNA reads TGTGCCAGCAGCCCCCGACTAGCGGGGCTACATGGGGAGACCCAGTACTTC. Translated: CASSPRLAGLHGETQYF.

V is TRBV6-6 and J is TRBJ1-6; maybe TRBD1 (6 bases). The CDR3 has 12 amino acids. Trimming took 6 bases from V and 6 from J, leaving 6 bases between them. The germline V gene has CDR1 MNHNY and CDR2 SVGAGI (reference sequence). The CDR3 DNA reads TGTGCCAGCAGGGACAGTAATTCACCCCTCCACTTT. This gives the protein CASRDSNSPLHF.

The gene calls are TRBV6-1 and TRBJ1-1; no reliable D call. Deletions cut 6 bases from V and 4 bases from J, with 18 bases between. CDR3 length equals 15 residues. Per the germline V gene, CDR1 is MNHNS and CDR2 is SASEGT. CDR3 amino acids: CASSVTRMGRTEAFF. As DNA, the CDR3 is TGTGCCAGCAGCGTGACGAGGATGGGTCGCACTGAAGCTTTCTTT.

The rearrangement uses TRBV19 and TRBJ2-5; D is perhaps TRBD2 (6 bases). Trimming cost V 1 base and J 3 bases, with 6 bases left between them. This CDR3 contains 13 residues. CDR1 LNHDA and CDR2 SQIVND come from the germline V gene (reference sequence). In DNA, the CDR3 is TGTGCCAGTAGTATAGGGGGGGAAGAGACCCAGTACTTC. The encoded protein is CASSIGGEETQYF.

This clone was counted a single time. The CDR3 is CASRLGQGVIYGYTF. In nucleotides, the CDR3 is TGTGCCAGCAGACTAGGACAGGGGGTGATCTATGGCTACACCTTC. The chain combines TRBV7-2 with TRBJ1-2; the match to TRBD1 covers 10 bases. V shed 6 bases and J 4 bases; nucleotides not matched to a gene: 8. Germline-derived CDR1 and CDR2 are SGHTA and FQGNSA. There are 15 residues in the CDR3.

The V call is TRBV6-1, the J call TRBJ2-7; no reliable D call. The ends were cut back, 3 bases at V and 6 bases at J, with 15 bases in the middle. Germline V gene sequence: CDR1 MNHNS, CDR2 SASEGT. This CDR3 is built from 14 residues. The CDR3 DNA sequence: TGTGCCAGCAGTGAGCCTGTGGGGATTGGCGAGCAGTACTTC. Protein sequence: CASSEPVGIGEQYF.